This T cell receptor (beta chain) was captured by sequencing in a study of T cell clusters in autoimmune cytopenias. By frequency, this clonotype registers medium-sized. TRB rearrangements were amplified by touch-down multiplex PCR with mixed TRB-A/B primers. After re-calling the multiplex PCR reads, TCRdb lists one entry per CDR3 protein, DNA absent. In all, the sample yields 5,000 to 7,000 distinct CDR3 sequences. TRB was amplified from approximately 250 ng of peripheral blood genomic DNA per sample. These same records also appear under a second study, on T cell repertoires in aging, cancer and after chemotherapy.

The sample consisted of peripheral blood. The source of this sequence is a human donor in good health.

CDR3 in amino acids: CSVDGGANEKLFF. The chain uses TRBV29-1 and TRBJ1-4. From germline, CDR1 is SQVTM and CDR2 ANQGSEA. This CDR3 region has 13 residues.